This TCR beta chain is from a study of T cell responses to AZD1222 COVID-19 vaccine. Findings of the study overall: Repertoire sampling occurred only after the peak T cell response.

Concerning this clone: The target antigen is unknown.

In germline, CDR1 is SNHLY, CDR2 FYNNEI. V dropped 2 bases and J dropped 2; count of bases not matched to a gene: 8. There are 17 residues in the CDR3. Libraries were prepared by immunoSEQ multiplex PCR; TCRdb keeps only in-frame clonotypes and omits some of them. The table includes approximately 90,000 clones, around nine tenths detected once. This clonotype was obtained from an adult in good health. The V and J genes are TRBV2 and TRBJ2-3; TRBD2 aligns across 9 bases. This specimen was peripheral blood, taken on day 0 of AZD1222 vaccination. CDR3 DNA: TGTGCCAGCAGTGAATCCCCTAGCGGGGACTTCACAGATACGCAGTATTTT. It is translated as CASSESPSGDFTDTQYF.